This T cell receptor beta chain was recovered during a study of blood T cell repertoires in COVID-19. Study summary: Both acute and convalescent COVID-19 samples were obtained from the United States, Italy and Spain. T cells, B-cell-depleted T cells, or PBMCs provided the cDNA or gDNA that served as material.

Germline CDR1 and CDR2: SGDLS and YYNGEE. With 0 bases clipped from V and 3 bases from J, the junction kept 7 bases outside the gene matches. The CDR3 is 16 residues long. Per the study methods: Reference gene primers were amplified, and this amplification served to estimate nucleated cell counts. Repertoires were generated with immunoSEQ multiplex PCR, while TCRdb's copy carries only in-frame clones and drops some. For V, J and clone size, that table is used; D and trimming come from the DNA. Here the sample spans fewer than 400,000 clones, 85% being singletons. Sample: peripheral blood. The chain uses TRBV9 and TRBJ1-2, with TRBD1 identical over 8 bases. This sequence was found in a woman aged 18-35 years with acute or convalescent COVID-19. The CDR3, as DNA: TGTGCCAGCAGCGTAGCCTCAGGGGGCGCGTACTATGGCTACACCTTC. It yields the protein CASSVASGGAYYGYTF. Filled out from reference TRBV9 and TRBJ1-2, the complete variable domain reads DSGVTQTPKHLITATGQRVTLRCSPRSGDLSVYWYQQSLDQGLQFLIQYYNGEERAKGNILERFSAQQFPDLHSELNLSSLELGDSALYFCASSVASGGAYYGYTFGSGTRLTVV.